The present T cell receptor (beta chain) was sequenced within a study of blood T cell repertoires in COVID-19. Study summary: Both acute and convalescent COVID-19 samples were obtained from the United States, Italy and Spain. The analysed material was cDNA or gDNA that came from T cells, B-cell-depleted T cells, or PBMCs.

Authors' data handling: Reference gene primer amplification gave estimated nucleated cell counts. The data were produced by immunoSEQ multiplex PCR, yet TCRdb's version contains in-frame clones alone and is incomplete. V, J and clone size reflect that table, while D and trimming were determined from the DNA. Here the sample spans more than 100,000 clones, roughly 84% being singletons. The V gene's germline CDR1 is SGDLS and CDR2 YYNGEE. V was pared by 1 base and J by 2 bases, with 8 bases between. This CDR3 is built from 14 residues. The sample comprised peripheral blood. J is TRBJ2-3 and V is TRBV9, with a tentative D call TRBD2 (5 bases). The sequence was collected from a woman aged 30 to 39 who had recovered from COVID-19. Here the CDR3 reads CASSVFSVTDTQYF. CDR3 bases: TGTGCCAGCAGCGTATTTAGCGTCACAGATACGCAGTATTTT.